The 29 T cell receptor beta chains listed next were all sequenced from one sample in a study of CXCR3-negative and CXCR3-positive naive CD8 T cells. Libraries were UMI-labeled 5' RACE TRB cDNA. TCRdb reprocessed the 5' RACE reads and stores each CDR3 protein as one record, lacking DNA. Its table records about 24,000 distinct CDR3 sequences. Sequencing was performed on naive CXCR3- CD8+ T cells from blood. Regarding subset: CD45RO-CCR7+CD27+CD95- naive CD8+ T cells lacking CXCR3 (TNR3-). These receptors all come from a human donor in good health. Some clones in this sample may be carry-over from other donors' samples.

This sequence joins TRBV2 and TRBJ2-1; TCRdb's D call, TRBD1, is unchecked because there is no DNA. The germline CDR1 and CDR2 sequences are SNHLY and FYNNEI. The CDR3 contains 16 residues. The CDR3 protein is CASSETWDRGDNEQFF.

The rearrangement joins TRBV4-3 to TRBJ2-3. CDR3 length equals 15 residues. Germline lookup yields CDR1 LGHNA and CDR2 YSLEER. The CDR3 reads CASSQVEESTDTQYF.

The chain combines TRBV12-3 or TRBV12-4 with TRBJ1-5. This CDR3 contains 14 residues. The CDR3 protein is CASRQKGYDQPQHF.

CDR3 sequence: CSASRWDRGMKYNEQFF. The chain joins TRBV20-1 to TRBJ2-1; TCRdb designates TRBD1, a call that cannot be tested without DNA. This CDR3 region has 17 residues. Germline CDR1 reads DFQATT; CDR2 reads SNEGSKA (reference sequence).

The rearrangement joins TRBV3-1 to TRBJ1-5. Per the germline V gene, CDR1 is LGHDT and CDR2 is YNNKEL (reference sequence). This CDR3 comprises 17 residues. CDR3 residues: CASSLMSTSSFNQPQHF.

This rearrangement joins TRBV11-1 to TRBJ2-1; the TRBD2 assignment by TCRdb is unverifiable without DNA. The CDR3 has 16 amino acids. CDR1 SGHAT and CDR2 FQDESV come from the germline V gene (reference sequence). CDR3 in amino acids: CASSSTSGDLYNEQFF.

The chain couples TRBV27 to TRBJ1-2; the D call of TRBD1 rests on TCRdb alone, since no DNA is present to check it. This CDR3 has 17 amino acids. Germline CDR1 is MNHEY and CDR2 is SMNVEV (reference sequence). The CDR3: CASSLSIPGQGPYGYTF.

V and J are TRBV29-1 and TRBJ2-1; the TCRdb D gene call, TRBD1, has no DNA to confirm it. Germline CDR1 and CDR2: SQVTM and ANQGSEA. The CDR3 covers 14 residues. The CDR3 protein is CSGGLTGGYNEQFF.

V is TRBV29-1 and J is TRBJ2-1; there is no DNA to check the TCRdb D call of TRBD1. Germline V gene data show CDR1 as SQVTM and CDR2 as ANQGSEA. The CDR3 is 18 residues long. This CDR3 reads CSVEVGAGGITSYNEQFF.

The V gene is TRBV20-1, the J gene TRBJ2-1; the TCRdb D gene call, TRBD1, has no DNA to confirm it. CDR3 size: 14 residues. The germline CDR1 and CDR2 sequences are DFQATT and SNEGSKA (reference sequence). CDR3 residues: CSALEARGYNEQFF.

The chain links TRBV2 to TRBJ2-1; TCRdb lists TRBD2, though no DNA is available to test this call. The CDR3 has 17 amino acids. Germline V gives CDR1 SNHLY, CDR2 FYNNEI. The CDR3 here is CASIGNSVPSSYNEQFF.

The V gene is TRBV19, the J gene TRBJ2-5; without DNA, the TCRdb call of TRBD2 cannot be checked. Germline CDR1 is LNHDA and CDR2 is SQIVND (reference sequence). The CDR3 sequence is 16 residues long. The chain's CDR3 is CASSSWHEGRQETQYF. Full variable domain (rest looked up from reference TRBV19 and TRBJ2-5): DGGITQSPKYLFRKEGQNVTLSCEQNLNHDAMYWYRQDPGQGLRLIYYSQIVNDFQKGDIAEGYSVSREKKESFPLTVTSAQKNPTAFYLCASSSWHEGRQETQYFGPGTRLLVL.

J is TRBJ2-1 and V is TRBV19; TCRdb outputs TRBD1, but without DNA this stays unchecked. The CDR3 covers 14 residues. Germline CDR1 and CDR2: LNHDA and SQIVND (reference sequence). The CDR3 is CASGTGLFYNEQFF.

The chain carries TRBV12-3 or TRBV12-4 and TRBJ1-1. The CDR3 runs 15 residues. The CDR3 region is CASCQLTASSTEAFF.

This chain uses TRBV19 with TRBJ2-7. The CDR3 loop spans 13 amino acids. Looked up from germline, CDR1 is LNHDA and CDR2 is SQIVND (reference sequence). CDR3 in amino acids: CASSHTAFYEQYF. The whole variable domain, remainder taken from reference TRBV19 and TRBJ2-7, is DGGITQSPKYLFRKEGQNVTLSCEQNLNHDAMYWYRQDPGQGLRLIYYSQIVNDFQKGDIAEGYSVSREKKESFPLTVTSAQKNPTAFYLCASSHTAFYEQYFGPGTRLTVT.

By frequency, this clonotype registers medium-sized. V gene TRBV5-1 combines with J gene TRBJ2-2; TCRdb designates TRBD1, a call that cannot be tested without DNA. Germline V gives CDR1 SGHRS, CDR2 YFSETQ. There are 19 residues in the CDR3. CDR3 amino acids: CASSLDLTGVTGVAGELFF.

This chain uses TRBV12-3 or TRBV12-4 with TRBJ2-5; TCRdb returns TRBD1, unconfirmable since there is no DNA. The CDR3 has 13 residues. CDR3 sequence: CASSFDRGETQYF.

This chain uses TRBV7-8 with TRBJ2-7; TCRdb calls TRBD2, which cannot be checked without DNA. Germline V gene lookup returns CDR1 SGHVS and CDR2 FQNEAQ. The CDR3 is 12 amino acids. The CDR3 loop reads CASSWTSAEQYF.

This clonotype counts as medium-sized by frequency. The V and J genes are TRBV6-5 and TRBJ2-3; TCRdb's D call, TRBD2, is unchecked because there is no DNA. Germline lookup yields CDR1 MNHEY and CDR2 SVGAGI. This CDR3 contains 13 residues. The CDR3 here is CASRRGSTDTQYF.

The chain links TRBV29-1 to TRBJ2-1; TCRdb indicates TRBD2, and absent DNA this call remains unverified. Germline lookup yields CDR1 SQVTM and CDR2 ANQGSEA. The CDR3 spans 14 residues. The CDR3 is CSVISGTSYNEQFF.

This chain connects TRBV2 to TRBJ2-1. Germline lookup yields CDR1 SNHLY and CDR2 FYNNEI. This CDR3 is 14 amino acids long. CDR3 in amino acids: CASSVDSSYNEQFF.

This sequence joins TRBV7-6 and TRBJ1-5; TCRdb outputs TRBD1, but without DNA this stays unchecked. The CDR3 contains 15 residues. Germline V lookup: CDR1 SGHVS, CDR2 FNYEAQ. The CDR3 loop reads CASSARQGRNQPQHF.

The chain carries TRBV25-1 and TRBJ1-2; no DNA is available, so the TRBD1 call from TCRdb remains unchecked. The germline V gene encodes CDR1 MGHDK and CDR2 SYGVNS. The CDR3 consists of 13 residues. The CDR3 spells CASSYRTNYGYTF.

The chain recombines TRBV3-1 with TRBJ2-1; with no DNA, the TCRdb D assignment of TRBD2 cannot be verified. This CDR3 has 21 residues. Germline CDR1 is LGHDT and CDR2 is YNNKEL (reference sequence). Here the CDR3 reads CASSQRVPGTSGRRNRHEQFF.

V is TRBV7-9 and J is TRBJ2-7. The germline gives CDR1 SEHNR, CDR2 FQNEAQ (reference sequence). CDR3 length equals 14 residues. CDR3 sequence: CASSLVFSSSEQYF.

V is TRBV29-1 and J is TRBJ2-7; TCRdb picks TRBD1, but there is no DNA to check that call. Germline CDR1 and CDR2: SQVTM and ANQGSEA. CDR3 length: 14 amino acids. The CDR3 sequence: CSVEDRGRTYEQYF.

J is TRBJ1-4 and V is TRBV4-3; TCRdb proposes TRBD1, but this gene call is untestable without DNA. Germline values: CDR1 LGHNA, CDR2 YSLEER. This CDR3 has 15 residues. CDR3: CASSQFGGANEKLFF.

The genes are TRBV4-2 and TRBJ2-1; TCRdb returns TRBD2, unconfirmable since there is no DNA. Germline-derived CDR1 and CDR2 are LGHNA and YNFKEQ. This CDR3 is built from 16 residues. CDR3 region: CASSPIAGGTYNEQFF.

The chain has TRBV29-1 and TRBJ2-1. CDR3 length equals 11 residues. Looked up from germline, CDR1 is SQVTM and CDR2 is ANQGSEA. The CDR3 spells CSVDRLGEQFF.